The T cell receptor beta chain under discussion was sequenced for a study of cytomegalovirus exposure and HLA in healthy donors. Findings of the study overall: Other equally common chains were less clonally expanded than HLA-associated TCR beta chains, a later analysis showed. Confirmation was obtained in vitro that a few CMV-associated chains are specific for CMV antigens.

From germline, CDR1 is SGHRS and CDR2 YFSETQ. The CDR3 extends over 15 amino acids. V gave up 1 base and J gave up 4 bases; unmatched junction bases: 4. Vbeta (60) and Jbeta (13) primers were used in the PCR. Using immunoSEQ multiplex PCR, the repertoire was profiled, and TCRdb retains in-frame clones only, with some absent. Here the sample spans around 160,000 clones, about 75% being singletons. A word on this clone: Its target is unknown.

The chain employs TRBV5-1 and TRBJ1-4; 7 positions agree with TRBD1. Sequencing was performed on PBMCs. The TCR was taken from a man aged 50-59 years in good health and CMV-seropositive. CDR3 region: CASSLTGQLNEKLFF. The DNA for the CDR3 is TGCGCCAGCAGCTTGACGGGACAGCTTAATGAAAAACTGTTTTTT.